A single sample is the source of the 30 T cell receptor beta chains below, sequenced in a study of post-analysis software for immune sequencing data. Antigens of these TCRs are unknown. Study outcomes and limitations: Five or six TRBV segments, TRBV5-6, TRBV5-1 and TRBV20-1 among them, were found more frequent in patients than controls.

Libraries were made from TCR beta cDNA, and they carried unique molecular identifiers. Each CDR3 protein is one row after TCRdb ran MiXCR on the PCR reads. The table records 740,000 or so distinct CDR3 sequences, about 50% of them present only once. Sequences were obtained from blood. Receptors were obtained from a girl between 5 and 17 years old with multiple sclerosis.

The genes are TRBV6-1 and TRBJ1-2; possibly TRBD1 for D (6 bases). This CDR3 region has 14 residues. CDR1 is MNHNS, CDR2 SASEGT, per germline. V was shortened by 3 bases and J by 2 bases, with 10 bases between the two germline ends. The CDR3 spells CASSDAGANYGYTF. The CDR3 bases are TGTGCCAGCAGTGATGCGGGGGCGAACTATGGCTACACCTTC.

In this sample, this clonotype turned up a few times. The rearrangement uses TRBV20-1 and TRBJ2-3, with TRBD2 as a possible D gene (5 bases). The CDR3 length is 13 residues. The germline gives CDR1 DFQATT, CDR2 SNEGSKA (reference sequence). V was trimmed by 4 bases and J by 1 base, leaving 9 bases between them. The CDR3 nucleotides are TGCAGTGCTACGGGGTTAGGCACAGATACGCAGTATTTT. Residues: CSATGLGTDTQYF.

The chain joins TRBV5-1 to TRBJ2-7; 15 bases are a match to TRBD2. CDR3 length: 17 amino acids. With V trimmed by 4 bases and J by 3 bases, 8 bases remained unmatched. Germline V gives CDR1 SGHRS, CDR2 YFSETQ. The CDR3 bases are TGCGCCAGCAGCCACGGCGGACTAGCGGGAGGGAGCTACGAGCAGTACTTC. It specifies CASSHGGLAGGSYEQYF.

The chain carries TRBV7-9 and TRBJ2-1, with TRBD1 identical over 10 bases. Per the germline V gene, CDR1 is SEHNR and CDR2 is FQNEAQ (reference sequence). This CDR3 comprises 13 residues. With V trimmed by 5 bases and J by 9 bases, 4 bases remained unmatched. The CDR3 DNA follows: TGTGCCAGCAGCCAAGACAGGGGGCGTGAGCAGTTCTTC. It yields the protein CASSQDRGREQFF.

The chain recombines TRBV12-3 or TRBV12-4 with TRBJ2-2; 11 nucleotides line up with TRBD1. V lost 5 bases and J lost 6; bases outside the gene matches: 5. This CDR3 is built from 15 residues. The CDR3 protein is CASSRRDRGSGELFF. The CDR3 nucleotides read TGTGCCAGCAGTCGCCGGGACAGGGGGTCCGGGGAGCTGTTTTTT.

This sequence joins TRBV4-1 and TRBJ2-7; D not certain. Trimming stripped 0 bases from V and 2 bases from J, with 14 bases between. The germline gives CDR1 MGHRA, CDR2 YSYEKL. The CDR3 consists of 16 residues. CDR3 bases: TGCGCCAGCAGCCAAGATCAACCCGTTAAAGCCTACGAGCAGTACTTC. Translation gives CASSQDQPVKAYEQYF.

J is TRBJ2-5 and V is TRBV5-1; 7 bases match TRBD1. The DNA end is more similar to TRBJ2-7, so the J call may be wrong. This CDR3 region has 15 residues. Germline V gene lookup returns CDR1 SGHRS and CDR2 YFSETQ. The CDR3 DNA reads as TGCGCCAGCAGCACCGGACAGGTGAAACTCTACGAGCAGTACTTC. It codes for CASSTGQVKLYEQYF.

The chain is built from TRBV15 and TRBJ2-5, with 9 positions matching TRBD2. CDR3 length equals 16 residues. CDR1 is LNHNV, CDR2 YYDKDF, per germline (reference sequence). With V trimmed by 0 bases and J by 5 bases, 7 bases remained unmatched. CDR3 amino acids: CATSRDQAGGLETQYF. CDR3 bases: TGTGCCACCAGCAGAGATCAGGCGGGAGGGCTCGAGACCCAGTACTTC. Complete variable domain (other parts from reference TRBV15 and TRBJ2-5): DAMVIQNPRYQVTQFGKPVTLSCSQTLNHNVMYWYQQKSSQAPKLLFHYYDKDFNNEADTPDNFQSRRPNTSFCFLDIRSPGLGDTAMYLCATSRDQAGGLETQYFGPGTRLLVL.

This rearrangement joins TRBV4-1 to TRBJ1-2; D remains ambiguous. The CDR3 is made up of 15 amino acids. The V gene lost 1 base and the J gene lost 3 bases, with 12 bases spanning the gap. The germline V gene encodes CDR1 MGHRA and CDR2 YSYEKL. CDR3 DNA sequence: TGCGCCAGCAGCCAAGTCTCGGGGTATGACTATGGCTACACCTTC. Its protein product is CASSQVSGYDYGYTF.

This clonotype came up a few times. The CDR3 sequence is CASSPQGTAPYEQYF. The CDR3 nucleotides read TGCGCCAGCAGCCCTCAGGGGACAGCTCCCTACGAGCAGTACTTC. This chain uses TRBV5-1 with TRBJ2-7; 7 positions match TRBD1. Germline CDR1 SGHRS, CDR2 YFSETQ. The CDR3 covers 15 residues. Unmatched junction bases numbered 9, after V lost 4 bases and J lost 2 bases. Variable domain in full (rest from reference TRBV5-1 and TRBJ2-7): KAGVTQTPRYLIKTRGQQVTLSCSPISGHRSVSWYQQTPGQGLQFLFEYFSETQRNKGNFPGRFSGRQFSNSRSEMNVSTLELGDSALYLCASSPQGTAPYEQYFGPGTRLTVT.

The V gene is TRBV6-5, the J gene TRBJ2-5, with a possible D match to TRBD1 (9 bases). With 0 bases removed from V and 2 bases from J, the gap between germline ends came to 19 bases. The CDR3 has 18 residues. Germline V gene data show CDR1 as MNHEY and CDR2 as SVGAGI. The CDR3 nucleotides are TGTGCCAGCAGTTACTCGCGGGGGGTGACAGGGGGACAAGAGACCCAGTACTTC. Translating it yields CASSYSRGVTGGQETQYF.

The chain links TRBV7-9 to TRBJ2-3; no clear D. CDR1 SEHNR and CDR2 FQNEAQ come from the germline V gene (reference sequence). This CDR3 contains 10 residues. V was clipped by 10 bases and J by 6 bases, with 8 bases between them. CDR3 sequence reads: CAILGDTQYF. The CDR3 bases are TGTGCCATCTTGGGGGATACGCAGTATTTT.

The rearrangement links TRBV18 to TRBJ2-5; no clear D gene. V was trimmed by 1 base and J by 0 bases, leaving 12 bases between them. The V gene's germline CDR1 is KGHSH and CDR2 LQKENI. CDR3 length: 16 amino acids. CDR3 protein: CASSPLRTWNQETQYF. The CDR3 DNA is TGTGCCAGCTCACCACTGCGCACGTGGAACCAAGAGACCCAGTACTTC.

CDR3 loop: CASSLGVSSYSYEQYF. The CDR3 region has the DNA TGTGCCAGCAGCTTAGGGGTCAGCTCCTACTCCTACGAGCAGTACTTC. The rearrangement uses TRBV7-9 and TRBJ2-5; no definite D call. The tail of the sequence fits TRBJ2-7 better, so the J call may be wrong. The CDR3 is 16 residues long. CDR1 is SEHNR, CDR2 FQNEAQ, per germline (reference sequence).

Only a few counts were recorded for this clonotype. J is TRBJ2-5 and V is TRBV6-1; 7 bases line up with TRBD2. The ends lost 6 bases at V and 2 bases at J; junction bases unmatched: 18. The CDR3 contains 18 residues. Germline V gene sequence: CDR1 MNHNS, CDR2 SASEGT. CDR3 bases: TGTGCCAGCAGCCAGTCCCAGACTAGCAGAAGACTACAAGAGACCCAGTACTTC. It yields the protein CASSQSQTSRRLQETQYF.

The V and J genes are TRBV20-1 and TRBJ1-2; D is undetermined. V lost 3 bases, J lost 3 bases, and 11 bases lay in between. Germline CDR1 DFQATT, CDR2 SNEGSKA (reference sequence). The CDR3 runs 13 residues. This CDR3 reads CSASFGEYYGYTF. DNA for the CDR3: TGCAGTGCTAGTTTTGGCGAGTACTATGGCTACACCTTC.

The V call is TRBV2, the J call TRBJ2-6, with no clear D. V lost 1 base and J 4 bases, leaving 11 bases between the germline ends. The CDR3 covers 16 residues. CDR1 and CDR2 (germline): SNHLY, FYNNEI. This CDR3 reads CASSEERQNGANVLTF. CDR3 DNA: TGTGCCAGCAGTGAAGAACGGCAAAACGGGGCCAACGTCCTGACTTTC.

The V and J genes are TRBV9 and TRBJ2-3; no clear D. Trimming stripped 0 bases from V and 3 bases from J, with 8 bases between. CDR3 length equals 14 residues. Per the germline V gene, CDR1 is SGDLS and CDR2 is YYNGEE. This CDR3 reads CASSVGVGTDTQYF. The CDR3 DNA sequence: TGTGCCAGCAGCGTAGGTGTGGGAACAGATACGCAGTATTTT.

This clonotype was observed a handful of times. DNA for the CDR3: TGTGCCAGCAGCTTGGGACGCCGAAACCCTTACAATGAGCAGTTCTTC. This codes for CASSLGRRNPYNEQFF. V is TRBV7-9 and J is TRBJ2-1; D tentatively reads TRBD1 or TRBD2 (5 bases each). CDR1 and CDR2 from the germline V gene are SEHNR and FQNEAQ (reference sequence). Deletions cut 3 bases from V and 4 bases from J, with 16 bases between. The CDR3 is made up of 16 amino acids.

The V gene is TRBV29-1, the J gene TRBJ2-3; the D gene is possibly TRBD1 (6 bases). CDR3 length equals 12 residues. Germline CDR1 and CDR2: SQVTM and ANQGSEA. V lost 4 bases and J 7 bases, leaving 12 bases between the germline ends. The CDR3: CSVVAGVYTQYF. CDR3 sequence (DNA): TGCAGCGTTGTTGCAGGGGTTTATACGCAGTATTTT.

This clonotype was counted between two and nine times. This CDR3 is CASTGGETQYF. CDR3 DNA: TGCGCCAGCACCGGGGGAGAGACCCAGTACTTC. V gene TRBV5-1 combines with J gene TRBJ2-5, with TRBD2 as a possible D gene (6 bases). CDR3 length: 11 amino acids. CDR1 SGHRS and CDR2 YFSETQ come from the germline V gene. V was trimmed by 6 bases and J by 4 bases, leaving 7 bases between them.

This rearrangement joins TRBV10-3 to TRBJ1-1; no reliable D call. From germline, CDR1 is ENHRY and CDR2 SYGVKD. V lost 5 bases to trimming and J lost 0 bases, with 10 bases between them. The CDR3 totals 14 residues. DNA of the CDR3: TGTGCCATCAGTATAAACAGACTGAACACTGAAGCTTTCTTT. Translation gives CAISINRLNTEAFF.

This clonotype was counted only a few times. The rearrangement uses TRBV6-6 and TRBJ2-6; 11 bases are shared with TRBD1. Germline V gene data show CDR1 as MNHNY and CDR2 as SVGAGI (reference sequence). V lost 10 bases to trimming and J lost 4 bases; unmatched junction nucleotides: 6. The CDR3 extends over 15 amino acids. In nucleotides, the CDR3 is TGTGCCACCGGACAGGGGGCGCCAGGGGCCAACGTCCTGACTTTC. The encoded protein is CATGQGAPGANVLTF.

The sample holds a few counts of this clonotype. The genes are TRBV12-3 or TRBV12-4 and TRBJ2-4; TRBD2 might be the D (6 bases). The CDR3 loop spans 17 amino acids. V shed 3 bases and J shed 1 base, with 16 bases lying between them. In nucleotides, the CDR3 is TGTGCCAGCAGTTTGAGGGTTCGGGCGGGGGCCAAAAACATTCAGTACTTC. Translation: CASSLRVRAGAKNIQYF.

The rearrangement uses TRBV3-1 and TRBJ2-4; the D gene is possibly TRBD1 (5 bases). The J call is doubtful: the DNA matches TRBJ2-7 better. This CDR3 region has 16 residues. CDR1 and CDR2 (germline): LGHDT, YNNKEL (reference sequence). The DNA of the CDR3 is TGTGCCAGCAGCCTCCGGATCCAGGGTGTCTTCTACGAGCAGTACTTC. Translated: CASSLRIQGVFYEQYF.

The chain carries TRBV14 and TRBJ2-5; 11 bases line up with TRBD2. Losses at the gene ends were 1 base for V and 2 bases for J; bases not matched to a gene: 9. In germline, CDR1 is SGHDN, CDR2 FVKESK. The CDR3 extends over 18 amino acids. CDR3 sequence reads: CASSQGRLAGGLQETQYF. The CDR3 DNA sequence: TGTGCCAGCAGCCAAGGCCGGCTAGCGGGAGGTCTGCAAGAGACCCAGTACTTC. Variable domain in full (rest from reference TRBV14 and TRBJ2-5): EAGVTQFPSHSVIEKGQTVTLRCDPISGHDNLYWYRRVMGKEIKFLLHFVKESKQDESGMPNNRFLAERTGGTYSTLKVQPAELEDSGVYFCASSQGRLAGGLQETQYFGPGTRLLVL.

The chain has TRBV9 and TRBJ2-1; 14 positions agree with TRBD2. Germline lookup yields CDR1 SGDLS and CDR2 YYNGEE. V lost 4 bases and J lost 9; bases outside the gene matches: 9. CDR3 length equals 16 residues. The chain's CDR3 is CASSFPGLAGEVEQFF. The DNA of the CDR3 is TGTGCCAGCAGCTTTCCGGGACTAGCGGGAGAGGTTGAGCAGTTCTTC.

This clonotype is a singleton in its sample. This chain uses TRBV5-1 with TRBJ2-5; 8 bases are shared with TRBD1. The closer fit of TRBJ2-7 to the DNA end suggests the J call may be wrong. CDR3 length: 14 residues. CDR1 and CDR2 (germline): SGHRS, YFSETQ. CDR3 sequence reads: CASSSNRGYYEQYF. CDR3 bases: TGCGCCAGCAGCTCGAACAGGGGGTACTACGAGCAGTACTTC.

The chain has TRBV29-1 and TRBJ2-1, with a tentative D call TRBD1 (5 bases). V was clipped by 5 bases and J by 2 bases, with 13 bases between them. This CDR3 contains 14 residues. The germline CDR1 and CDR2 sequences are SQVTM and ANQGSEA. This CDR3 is CSVQKGPTYNEQFF. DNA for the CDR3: TGCAGCGTTCAAAAGGGGCCGACCTACAATGAGCAGTTCTTC.

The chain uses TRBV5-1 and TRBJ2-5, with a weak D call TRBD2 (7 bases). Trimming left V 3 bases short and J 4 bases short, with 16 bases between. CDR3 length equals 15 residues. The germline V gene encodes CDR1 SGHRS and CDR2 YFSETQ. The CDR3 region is CASSSPRGLRETQYF. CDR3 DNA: TGCGCCAGCAGCTCCCCGCGGGGGCTAAGAGAGACCCAGTACTTC.